This TCR beta chain was captured in a study of cytomegalovirus exposure and HLA in healthy donors. Study details: The use of the same platform for the 100 to 150 validation repertoires and the approximately 730 first-cohort repertoires was reported by a later analysis. Study results and limitations: High specificity and sensitivity for cytomegalovirus status were reported for the classifier. Investigators reported under 200 TCR beta chains as tied to cytomegalovirus. Rare sequences made up most TCRs, while some public TCRs were found in many donors.

CDR1 and CDR2 from the germline V gene are KGHSH and LQKENI. This CDR3 has 15 residues. J gave up 1 base and V 5 bases, and 5 bases lay outside the gene matches. A note on this clone: Its specificity is not known.

TCRdb's copy holds only in-frame clones and misses some; the assay was immunoSEQ multiplex PCR. Here the sample spans about 400,000 clones, 75% to 90% being singletons. The sample consisted of PBMCs. The chain joins TRBV18 to TRBJ2-7, with 10 bases lining up with TRBD1. The receptor's source is a woman aged 18-35 years in good health and CMV-seronegative. The CDR3 is CASSSTGQGSYEQYF. The CDR3 DNA sequence: TGTGCCAGCTCATCCACGGGACAGGGGTCCTACGAGCAGTACTTC.